One sample yielded the 32 T cell receptor beta chains listed below, sequenced in a study of blood T cell repertoires in COVID-19. Measured with immunoSEQ multiplex PCR; TCRdb has only the in-frame clones, and not every one. The profile shows about 190,000 clones, roughly 91% of them singletons. The sequencing input was peripheral blood. Receptors were obtained from a man aged 35-49 years with active or convalescent COVID-19.

The chain joins TRBV18 to TRBJ1-1, with a weak D call TRBD1 (5 bases). This CDR3 is 14 amino acids long. The germline V gene encodes CDR1 KGHSH and CDR2 LQKENI. Trimming removed 0 bases from V and 4 bases from J, with 9 bases in between. The CDR3 region is CASSPPQGTTEAFF. The CDR3 region has the DNA TGTGCCAGCTCACCACCTCAGGGTACCACTGAAGCTTTCTTT. Together with reference TRBV18 and TRBJ1-1, the CDR3 gives the full variable domain: NAGVMQNPRHLVRRRGQEARLRCSPMKGHSHVYWYRQLPEEGLKFMVYLQKENIIDESGMPKERFSAEFPKEGPSILRIQQVVRGDSAAYFCASSPPQGTTEAFFGQGTRLTVV.

The chain links TRBV4-3 to TRBJ2-7, with 8 nucleotides matching TRBD1. The trim removed 3 bases at V and 3 bases at J, leaving 7 bases unmatched. The CDR3 is 15 residues long. Germline CDR1 LGHNA, CDR2 YSLEER. CDR3 in amino acids: CASSQALGQGYEQYF. The CDR3 DNA is TGCGCCAGCAGCCAGGCTCTAGGACAGGGCTACGAGCAGTACTTC.

V usage is TRBV6-6 and J usage is TRBJ1-2, with D perhaps matching TRBD1 (5 bases). With 4 bases removed from V and 9 bases from J, the gap between germline ends came to 12 bases. The CDR3 covers 12 residues. CDR1 and CDR2 from the germline V gene are MNHNY and SVGAGI (reference sequence). The CDR3 loop is CASSSTDTRYTF. CDR3 bases: TGTGCCAGCAGTTCTACGGACACCCGCTACACCTTC.

The chain's CDR3 is CASSGGASGGYNEQFF. The CDR3 DNA is TGTGCCAGCAGCGGCGGAGCTAGCGGGGGATACAATGAGCAGTTCTTC. The chain recombines TRBV9 with TRBJ2-1; 10 bases map to TRBD2. V lost 3 bases and J lost 4; bases outside the gene matches: 7. The CDR3 is 16 residues long. Per germline, CDR1 SGDLS and CDR2 YYNGEE. The whole variable domain, filled in from reference TRBV9 and TRBJ2-1, reads DSGVTQTPKHLITATGQRVTLRCSPRSGDLSVYWYQQSLDQGLQFLIQYYNGEERAKGNILERFSAQQFPDLHSELNLSSLELGDSALYFCASSGGASGGYNEQFFGPGTRLTVL.

The V call is TRBV6-5, the J call TRBJ1-2; D gene uncertain. Germline CDR1 reads MNHEY; CDR2 reads SVGAGI. This CDR3 is built from 13 residues. Trimming shortened V by 0 bases and J by 6 bases, and 8 bases separated the two germline ends. DNA of the CDR3: TGTGCCAGCAGTTACTCGTGGGCAGATGGCTACACCTTC. This codes for CASSYSWADGYTF.

The rearrangement joins TRBV2 to TRBJ1-1; a possible D gene is TRBD1 (5 bases). V lost 7 bases to trimming and J lost 3 bases, with 18 bases between them. The V gene's germline CDR1 is SNHLY and CDR2 FYNNEI. CDR3 length: 15 amino acids. The CDR3 here is CASTKGAGPYTEAFF. Written as DNA, the CDR3 is TGTGCCAGCACCAAAGGAGCAGGGCCGTACACTGAAGCTTTCTTT.

The genes are TRBV25-1 and TRBJ2-1, with 7 bases aligning to TRBD1. CDR1 and CDR2 (germline): MGHDK, SYGVNS. This CDR3 region has 16 residues. V shed 4 bases and J 2 bases; nucleotides not matched to a gene: 8. CDR3 residues: CASSALRDRAYNEQFF. CDR3 bases: TGTGCCAGCAGTGCCCTCCGGGACAGAGCCTACAATGAGCAGTTCTTC. The full variable domain, completed using reference TRBV25-1 and TRBJ2-1, is EADIYQTPRYLVIGTGKKITLECSQTMGHDKMYWYQQDPGMELHLIHYSYGVNSTEKGDLSSESTVSRIRTEHFPLTLESARPSHTSQYLCASSALRDRAYNEQFFGPGTRLTVL.

The V gene is TRBV18, the J gene TRBJ1-2; D ambiguous. Germline lookup yields CDR1 KGHSH and CDR2 LQKENI. The length of the CDR3 is 15 residues. Trimming stripped 6 bases from V and 0 bases from J, with 14 bases between. The chain's CDR3 is CASSLDGEANYGYTF. The CDR3 bases are TGTGCCAGCTCGCTGGACGGGGAAGCTAACTATGGCTACACCTTC.

The CDR3 here is CASSLRTGSTVSFREQYF. In DNA, the CDR3 is TGTGCCAGCAGCCTAAGGACAGGGTCCACCGTGAGTTTTCGTGAGCAGTACTTC. The genes are TRBV5-6 and TRBJ2-7; 8 bases are shared with TRBD1. From germline, CDR1 is SGHDT and CDR2 YYEEEE. The CDR3 length is 18 residues. The V segment lost 4 bases and the J segment 7 bases; nucleotides outside the gene matches: 22.

The rearrangement uses TRBV5-1 and TRBJ2-1; 7 bases agree with TRBD1. The J segment lost 4 bases and the V segment lost 4 bases, leaving 5 bases of the junction unmatched. The CDR3 spans 14 residues. CDR1 is SGHRS and CDR2 is YFSETQ in the germline V gene. The CDR3 sequence is CASSTGTVYNEQFF. In DNA, the CDR3 is TGCGCCAGCAGCACAGGGACAGTATACAATGAGCAGTTCTTC.

This clone was found a few times. The chain recombines TRBV3-1 (or the pseudogene TRBV3-2) with TRBJ1-3; D ambiguous. V gave up 2 bases and J gave up 8 bases, with 13 bases separating them. The length of the CDR3 is 14 residues. Germline V gives CDR1 LGHDT, CDR2 YNNKEL (reference sequence). The CDR3 DNA follows: TGTGCCAGCAGCCAAAGGAGCCTCATAGACACCATATATTTT. It codes for CASSQRSLIDTIYF.

The chain joins TRBV5-1 to TRBJ1-1; the match to TRBD1 covers 10 bases. The CDR3 is 14 residues long. V was pared by 3 bases and J by 1 base, with 0 bases of the junction left unmatched. The germline V gene encodes CDR1 SGHRS and CDR2 YFSETQ. The CDR3 DNA sequence: TGCGCCAGCAGCTGGGACAGGGGGAACACTGAAGCTTTCTTT. Translating it yields CASSWDRGNTEAFF. The complete variable domain, with remaining parts taken from reference TRBV5-1 and TRBJ1-1, reads KAGVTQTPRYLIKTRGQQVTLSCSPISGHRSVSWYQQTPGQGLQFLFEYFSETQRNKGNFPGRFSGRQFSNSRSEMNVSTLELGDSALYLCASSWDRGNTEAFFGQGTRLTVV.

The chain links TRBV11-3 to TRBJ1-3; TRBD1 might be the D (5 bases). The germline gives CDR1 SGHNT, CDR2 YENEEA. Between the trimmed V and J ends, which lost 2 bases and 3 bases, there was a span of 11 bases. The length of the CDR3 is 15 residues. DNA of the CDR3: TGTGCCAGCAGCTTACCCCAGGGTTATGGAAACACCATATATTTT. Amino acids: CASSLPQGYGNTIYF. The full variable domain, with the rest looked up from reference TRBV11-3 and TRBJ1-3, is EAGVVQSPRYKIIEKKQPVAFWCNPISGHNTLYWYLQNLGQGPELLIRYENEEAVDDSQLPKDRFSAERLKGVDSTLKIQPAELGDSAVYLCASSLPQGYGNTIYFGEGSWLTVV.

The chain joins TRBV5-4 to TRBJ2-2; D is perhaps TRBD1 (6 bases). The V end was cut by 7 bases, the J end by 5 bases, with 15 bases between. CDR1 is SGHNT, CDR2 YYREEE, per germline (reference sequence). The CDR3 contains 14 residues. The chain's CDR3 is CASHPRGGTGELFF. The CDR3 coding sequence is TGTGCCAGCCATCCCAGGGGTGGGACCGGGGAGCTGTTTTTT.

This clone is a singleton in its sample. V gene TRBV5-4 combines with J gene TRBJ1-1; a weak D match, TRBD1 (6 bases). V was cut by 4 bases and J by 4 bases, with 14 bases left in between. Germline V CDR1 and CDR2: SGHNT, YYREEE (reference sequence). This CDR3 region has 14 residues. The CDR3 DNA reads as TGTGCCAGCAGCCCCAGGGGTGGTGGCACTGAAGCTTTCTTT. It is translated as CASSPRGGGTEAFF.

The rearrangement links TRBV3-1 (or the pseudogene TRBV3-2) to TRBJ2-6; 8 bases line up with TRBD1. The CDR3 runs to 20 residues. V gave up 5 bases and J gave up 0 bases; unmatched junction bases: 15. Germline lookup yields CDR1 LGHDT and CDR2 YNNKEL (reference sequence). CDR3: CASSLRTGLEPSSGANVLTF. DNA of the CDR3: TGTGCCAGCAGCTTACGGACAGGGCTGGAACCTAGCTCTGGGGCCAACGTCCTGACTTTC.

The chain combines TRBV19 with TRBJ1-4; weak D call: TRBD1 (5 bases). The CDR3 consists of 14 residues. The germline V gene has CDR1 LNHDA and CDR2 SQIVND (reference sequence). V lost 4 bases and J 10 bases, leaving 16 bases between the germline ends. Here the CDR3 DNA reads TGTGCCAGTAGTACGGTACAGGCGAAGGGAAAACTGTTTTTT. Its translation: CASSTVQAKGKLFF.

In DNA, the CDR3 is TGTGCCAGCAGCCCCACAGGGGGCGGAACTGAAGCTTTCTTT. This codes for CASSPTGGGTEAFF. The chain recombines TRBV9 with TRBJ1-1, with 9 nucleotides matching TRBD1. After removal of 4 bases from V and 5 bases from J, the junction contained 6 bases not matched to a gene. Looked up from germline, CDR1 is SGDLS and CDR2 is YYNGEE. CDR3 length: 14 residues.

V usage is TRBV4-1 and J usage is TRBJ2-1, with D maybe TRBD1 (6 bases). Germline CDR1 and CDR2: MGHRA and YSYEKL. The CDR3 covers 15 residues. V dropped 2 bases and J dropped 8 bases, with 16 bases sitting between them. The CDR3 DNA sequence: TGCGCCAGCAGCCAACGGGAATTCAGGGGCGATGAGCAGTTCTTC. This gives the protein CASSQREFRGDEQFF.

This chain uses TRBV5-1 with TRBJ2-7; 10 bases match TRBD1. The CDR3 has 15 amino acids. Unmatched junction bases numbered 10, after V lost 3 bases and J lost 7 bases. Looked up from germline, CDR1 is SGHRS and CDR2 is YFSETQ. The CDR3 loop is CASSWGGTGVSEQYF. The DNA for the CDR3 is TGCGCCAGCAGCTGGGGCGGGACAGGGGTTTCGGAGCAGTACTTC.

This clone was observed a single time. The chain is built from TRBV28 and TRBJ2-5, with unresolved D. Germline assignment: CDR1 MDHEN and CDR2 SYDVKM. V was shortened by 2 bases and J by 2 bases, with 9 bases between the two germline ends. The CDR3 is 14 amino acids. The CDR3 DNA reads TGTGCCAGCAGTTTACCAGCGAGACAAGAGACCCAGTACTTC. This codes for CASSLPARQETQYF.

The chain joins TRBV19 to TRBJ2-5, with 10 positions matching TRBD1. Germline CDR1 and CDR2: LNHDA and SQIVND (reference sequence). CDR3 length: 14 residues. V lost 8 bases, J lost 4 bases, and 7 bases stayed unmatched. The CDR3 sequence: CASRRQGAGETQYF. CDR3 in DNA: TGTGCCAGTCGCCGACAGGGGGCTGGAGAGACCCAGTACTTC. Full variable domain (rest looked up from reference TRBV19 and TRBJ2-5): DGGITQSPKYLFRKEGQNVTLSCEQNLNHDAMYWYRQDPGQGLRLIYYSQIVNDFQKGDIAEGYSVSREKKESFPLTVTSAQKNPTAFYLCASRRQGAGETQYFGPGTRLLVL.

The chain has TRBV4-2 and TRBJ2-7, with 9 nucleotides matching TRBD1. There are 16 residues in the CDR3. J was trimmed by 5 bases and V by 4 bases; bases with no gene match: 12. Germline CDR1 reads LGHNA; CDR2 reads YNFKEQ. CDR3 protein: CASSPRRDRVTDEQYF. The CDR3 region has the DNA TGTGCCAGCAGCCCCCGCCGGGACAGGGTAACAGACGAGCAGTACTTC.

J is TRBJ2-1 and V is TRBV5-1, with 8 bases fitting TRBD2. The CDR3 covers 16 residues. The junction had 8 bases not matched to a gene; V was cut back by 0 bases and J by 6 bases. CDR1 SGHRS and CDR2 YFSETQ come from the germline V gene. The CDR3 coding sequence is TGCGCCAGCAGCTTGGAGAGTAGCGGGATCGGCAATGAGCAGTTCTTC. It codes for CASSLESSGIGNEQFF. The variable domain in full, with the rest retrieved from reference TRBV5-1 and TRBJ2-1, is KAGVTQTPRYLIKTRGQQVTLSCSPISGHRSVSWYQQTPGQGLQFLFEYFSETQRNKGNFPGRFSGRQFSNSRSEMNVSTLELGDSALYLCASSLESSGIGNEQFFGPGTRLTVL.

This rearrangement joins TRBV9 to TRBJ1-3; 10 nucleotides line up with TRBD1. V trimming: 5 bases; J trimming: 8 bases; junction bases outside the gene matches: 10. The CDR3 totals 15 residues. The V gene's germline CDR1 is SGDLS and CDR2 YYNGEE. The CDR3 loop is CASSRGQGNEDTIYF. The CDR3 DNA reads TGTGCCAGCAGTCGGGGACAGGGGAATGAGGACACCATATATTTT.

V and J are TRBV6-2 or TRBV6-3 and TRBJ1-5, with D possibly being TRBD1 (5 bases). The CDR3 has 13 amino acids. V was cut by 5 bases and J by 5 bases, with 10 bases left in between. Germline V gives CDR1 MNHEY, CDR2 SVGEGT. The CDR3 reads CASSDDSYQPQHF. The CDR3 DNA reads as TGTGCCAGCAGTGACGACAGCTATCAGCCCCAGCATTTT.

The V and J genes are TRBV2 and TRBJ2-5; TRBD1 is a possible D gene (5 bases). The germline CDR1 and CDR2 sequences are SNHLY and FYNNEI. V was cut by 6 bases and J by 5 bases, with 13 bases left in between. The CDR3 runs 13 residues. CDR3 region: CASRGDSPETQYF. The CDR3 nucleotides are TGTGCCAGCAGAGGGGATTCACCTGAGACCCAGTACTTC.

This chain joins TRBV3-1 (or the pseudogene TRBV3-2) and TRBJ1-4; D possibly corresponds to TRBD1 (5 bases). Trimming took 1 base from V and 8 from J, leaving 8 bases between them. The CDR3 has 13 amino acids. Germline V CDR1 and CDR2: LGHDT, YNNKEL (reference sequence). The CDR3 nucleotides read TGTGCCAGCAGCCAAGTGGCAGGGGAAAAACTGTTTTTT. It yields the protein CASSQVAGEKLFF.

The chain combines TRBV27 with TRBJ2-7; the match to TRBD2 covers 9 bases. Trimming took 4 bases from V and 4 from J; bases not matched to a gene: 5. Germline values: CDR1 MNHEY, CDR2 SMNVEV (reference sequence). The CDR3 loop spans 14 amino acids. The CDR3 DNA reads TGTGCCAGCAGTTGGAGCGGGGGGTCGTACGAGCAGTACTTC. Translation gives CASSWSGGSYEQYF.

About this clone: This sample includes further DNA sequences coding for the same CDR3. The rearrangement joins TRBV12-3 or TRBV12-4 to TRBJ2-3; D might be TRBD2 (5 bases). V was trimmed by 6 bases and J by 6 bases, leaving 7 bases between them. This CDR3 has 11 residues. CDR3 nucleotide sequence: TGTGCCAGCAGCCTAGCCGATACGCAGTATTTT. Translating it yields CASSLADTQYF.

The V gene is TRBV6-2 or TRBV6-3, the J gene TRBJ1-4; 7 bases agree with TRBD1. This CDR3 comprises 16 residues. V trimming: 5 bases; J trimming: 5 bases; junction bases outside the gene matches: 11. Germline CDR1 and CDR2: MNHEY and SVGEGT. CDR3 in DNA: TGTGCCAGCAGTCTCGACGGTGGACAGGTCAATGAAAAACTGTTTTTT. Protein sequence: CASSLDGGQVNEKLFF.

The chain links TRBV7-9 to TRBJ1-2; D is unresolved. Trimming took 5 bases from V and 0 from J, leaving 4 bases between them. CDR3 length: 12 amino acids. CDR1 SEHNR and CDR2 FQNEAQ come from the germline V gene (reference sequence). CDR3 protein: CASSQSNYGYTF. The CDR3 DNA sequence: TGTGCCAGCAGCCAGTCTAACTATGGCTACACCTTC. Looking up the rest from reference TRBV7-9 and TRBJ1-2 gives the full variable domain: DTGVSQNPRHKITKRGQNVTFRCDPISEHNRLYWYRQTLGQGPEFLTYFQNEAQLEKSRLLSDRFSAERPKGSFSTLEIQRTEQGDSAMYLCASSQSNYGYTFGSGTRLTVV.